This T cell receptor beta chain was obtained from a study of beta chain features in type 1 diabetes. Broader study findings: Fewer insertions but more deletions were seen at VDJ junctions in type 1 diabetes patients.

Sequenced material consisted of expressed TCRB transcripts (all of the isolated RNA was reverse transcribed). Clones were sequenced by immunoSEQ multiplex PCR, and TCRdb holds only the in-frame ones, with some missing. The sample has fewer than 550,000 clones, over 9.5% seen once. Comment on this clone: Its specificity is unknown.

CDR1 and CDR2 from the germline V gene are SGDLS and YYNGEE. V was cut by 4 bases and J by 2 bases, with 14 bases left in between. This CDR3 is 15 amino acids long. Every participating donor gave one draw, a heparinised blood sample averaging about 120 mL. The origin of this receptor is a woman between 18 and 30 years old in good health. J is TRBJ2-3 and V is TRBV9, with a tentative D call TRBD2 (6 bases). The sample was naive CD4+ T cells from blood. CDR3 sequence (DNA): TGTGCCAGCAGCCCCCGGGACTTCGACACAGATACGCAGTATTTT. Its protein is CASSPRDFDTDTQYF.